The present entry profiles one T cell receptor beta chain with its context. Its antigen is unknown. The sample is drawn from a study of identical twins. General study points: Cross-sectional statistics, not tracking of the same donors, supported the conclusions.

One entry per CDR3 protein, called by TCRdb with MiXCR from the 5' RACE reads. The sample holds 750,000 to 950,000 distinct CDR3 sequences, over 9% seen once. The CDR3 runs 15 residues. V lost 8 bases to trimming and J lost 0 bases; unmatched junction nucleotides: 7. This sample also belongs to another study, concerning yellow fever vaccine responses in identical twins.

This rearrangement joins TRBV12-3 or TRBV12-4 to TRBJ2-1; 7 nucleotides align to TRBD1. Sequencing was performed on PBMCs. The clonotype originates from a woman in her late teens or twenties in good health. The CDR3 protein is CASHTGDSSYNEQFF. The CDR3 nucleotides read TGTGCCAGCCATACAGGGGATAGCTCCTACAATGAGCAGTTCTTC.